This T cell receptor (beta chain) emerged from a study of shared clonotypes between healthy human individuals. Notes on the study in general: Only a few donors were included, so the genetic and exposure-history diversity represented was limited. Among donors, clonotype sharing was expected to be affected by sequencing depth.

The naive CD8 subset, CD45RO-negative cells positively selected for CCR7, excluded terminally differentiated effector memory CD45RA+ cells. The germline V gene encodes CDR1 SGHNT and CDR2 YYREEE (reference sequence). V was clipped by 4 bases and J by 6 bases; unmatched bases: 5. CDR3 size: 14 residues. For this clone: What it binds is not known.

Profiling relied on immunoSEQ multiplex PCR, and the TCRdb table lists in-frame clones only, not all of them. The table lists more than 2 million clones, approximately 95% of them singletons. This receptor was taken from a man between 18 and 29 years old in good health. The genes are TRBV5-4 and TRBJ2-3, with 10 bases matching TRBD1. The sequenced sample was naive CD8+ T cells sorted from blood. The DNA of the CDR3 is TGTGCCAGCAGCCCGGGGACAGGGGCCGATACGCAGTATTTT. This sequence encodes CASSPGTGADTQYF.